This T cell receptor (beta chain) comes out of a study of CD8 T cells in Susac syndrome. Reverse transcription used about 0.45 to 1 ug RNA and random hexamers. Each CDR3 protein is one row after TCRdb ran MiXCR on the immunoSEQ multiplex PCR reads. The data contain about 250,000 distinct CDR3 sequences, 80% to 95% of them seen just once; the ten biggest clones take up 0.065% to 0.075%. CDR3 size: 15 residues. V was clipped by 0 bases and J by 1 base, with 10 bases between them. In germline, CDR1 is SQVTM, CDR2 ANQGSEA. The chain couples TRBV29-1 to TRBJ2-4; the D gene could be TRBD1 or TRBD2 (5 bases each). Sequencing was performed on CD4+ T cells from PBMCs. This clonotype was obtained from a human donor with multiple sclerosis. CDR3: CSVEEGVWAKNIQYF. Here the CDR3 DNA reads TGCAGCGTTGAAGAGGGGGTTTGGGCCAAAAACATTCAGTACTTC.